The sequence of this T cell receptor beta chain was determined in a study of T cell responses to AZD1222 COVID-19 vaccine. Only in-frame clones appear in the TCRdb table, and some are missing; sequencing was by immunoSEQ multiplex PCR. The table has about 100,000 clones, approximately 90% seen once. The CDR3 totals 15 residues. The germline V and J ends were trimmed by 3 bases and 4 bases, with 12 bases remaining between them. Germline loops: CDR1 KGHSH, CDR2 LQKENI. The TCR was taken from an adult in good health. V and J are TRBV18 and TRBJ1-4; D uncertain. This specimen consisted of peripheral blood, obtained on day 0 of AZD1222 vaccination. CDR3 nucleotide sequence: TGTGCCAGCTCACCTGGACCGACCAATAATGAAAAACTGTTTTTT. Protein sequence: CASSPGPTNNEKLFF.